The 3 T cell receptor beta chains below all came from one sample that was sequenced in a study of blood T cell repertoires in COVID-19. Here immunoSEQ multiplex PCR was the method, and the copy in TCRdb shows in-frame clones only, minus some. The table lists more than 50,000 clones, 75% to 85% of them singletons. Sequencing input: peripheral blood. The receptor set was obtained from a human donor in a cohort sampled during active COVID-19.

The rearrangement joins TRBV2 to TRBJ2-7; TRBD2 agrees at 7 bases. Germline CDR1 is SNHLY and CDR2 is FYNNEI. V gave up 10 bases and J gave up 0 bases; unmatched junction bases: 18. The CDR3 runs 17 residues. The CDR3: CATSQASGLLSSYEQYV. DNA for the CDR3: TGTGCCACTTCTCAGGCTAGCGGCCTACTTAGCTCCTACGAGCAGTACGTC.

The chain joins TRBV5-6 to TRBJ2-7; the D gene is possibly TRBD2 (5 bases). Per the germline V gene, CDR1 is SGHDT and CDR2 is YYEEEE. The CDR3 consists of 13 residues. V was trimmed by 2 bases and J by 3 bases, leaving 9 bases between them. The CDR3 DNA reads TGTGCCAGCAGCTTTCCCGGGGACTACGAGCAGTACGTC. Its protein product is CASSFPGDYEQYV.

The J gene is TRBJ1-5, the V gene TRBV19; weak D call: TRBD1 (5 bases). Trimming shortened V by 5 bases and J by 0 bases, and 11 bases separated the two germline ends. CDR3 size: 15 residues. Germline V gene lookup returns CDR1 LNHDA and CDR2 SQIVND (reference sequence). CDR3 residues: CASSSQQVSNQPQHF. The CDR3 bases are TGTGCCAGTAGTTCCCAACAGGTTAGCAATCAGCCCCAGCATTTT.